The rows below give T cell receptor beta chains drawn from one sample of a study of Graves' ophthalmopathy and Graves' hyperthyroidism. A single record per CDR3 protein comes from TCRdb applying MiXCR to the multiplex PCR reads. The sample gives roughly 500,000 distinct CDR3 sequences, approximately 15% of which show up once; 8% to 10% is in the top ten. Source material: blood. The source is a woman in her twenties or thirties with Graves' ophthalmopathy. Both conserved end residues are trimmed from each CDR3. The D gene is left open where the match is weak.

V | D | CDR3
TRBV6-4 | NA | ASRDDMGLSLGSNQPQH
TRBV28 | NA | ASSLGGGPHPQH
TRBV20-1 | NA | SAPPGPITTYEQY
TRBV6-5 | NA | ASSYLGSTEAF
TRBV29-1 | TRBD1 | SVAPLRQGEAF
TRBV24-1 | NA | ATSESGQDETQY
TRBV28 | NA | ASSPQGTGYT
TRBV6-1 | NA | ASTRTDSSYGYT
TRBV27 | NA | ASSPVGGPYEQY
TRBV9 | NA | ASSTQTGAATGELF
TRBV7-9 | NA | ASRLFSGAGTEAF
TRBV11-3 | TRBD1 | ASSLRTGGNGNTIY
TRBV29-1 | NA | SVAAGGNTEAF
TRBV6-5 | NA | ASSYGSTGELF
TRBV6-4 | TRBD1 | ASRSRTGEDFLQPQH
TRBV5-1 | NA | ASSFGGDRRETQY
TRBV29-1 | NA | SVEDLKGGEQY
TRBV29-1 | TRBD2 | SSSTSGGGGETQY
TRBV2 | TRBD1 | ASSQRGGDRGFQPQH
TRBV7-3 | NA | ASSLKGRDTGELF
TRBV7-6 | TRBD2 | ASSLGTRSSEQY
TRBV6-1 | NA | ASSEAVGAESYEQY
TRBV3-1 | TRBD2 | ASSPLGLAPQETQY
TRBV20-1 | TRBD1 | SHGQDTEAF
TRBV12-3/TRBV12-4 | NA | ASTPSSGNTIY
TRBV20-1 | TRBD1 | SARDVRGQANSPLH